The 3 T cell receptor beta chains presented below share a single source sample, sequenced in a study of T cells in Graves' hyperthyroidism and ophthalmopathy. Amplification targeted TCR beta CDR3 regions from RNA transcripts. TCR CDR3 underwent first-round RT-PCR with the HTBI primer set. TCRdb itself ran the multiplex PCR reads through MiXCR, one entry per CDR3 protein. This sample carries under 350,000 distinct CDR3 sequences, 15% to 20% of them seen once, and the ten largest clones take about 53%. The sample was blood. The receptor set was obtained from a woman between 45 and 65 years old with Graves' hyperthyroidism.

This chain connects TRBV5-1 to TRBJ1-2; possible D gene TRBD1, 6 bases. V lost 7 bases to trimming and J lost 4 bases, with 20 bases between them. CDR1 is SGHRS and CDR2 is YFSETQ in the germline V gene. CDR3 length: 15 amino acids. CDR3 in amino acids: CASRDLTGWGYGYTF. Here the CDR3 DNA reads TGCGCCAGCCGCGACTTAACAGGGTGGGGCTATGGCTACACCTTC.

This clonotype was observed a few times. CDR3: CASSGAGPETQYF. CDR3 sequence (DNA): TGTGCCAGCAGTGGGGCGGGCCCAGAGACCCAGTACTTC. The chain employs TRBV12-3 or TRBV12-4 and TRBJ2-5, with D possibly called TRBD1 or TRBD2 (5 bases each). The CDR3 is 13 residues long. V lost 5 bases and J 4 bases, leaving 11 bases between the germline ends.

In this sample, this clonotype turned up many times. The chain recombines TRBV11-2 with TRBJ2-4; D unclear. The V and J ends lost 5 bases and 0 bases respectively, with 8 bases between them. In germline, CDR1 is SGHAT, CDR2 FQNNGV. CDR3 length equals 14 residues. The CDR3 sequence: CASSPTVAKNIQYF. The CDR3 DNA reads TGTGCCAGCAGCCCGACGGTAGCCAAAAACATTCAGTACTTC.